Listed below are T cell receptor beta chains from one sample, sequenced in a study of blood T cell repertoires in COVID-19. Sequencing used immunoSEQ multiplex PCR; TCRdb keeps in-frame clones, though not all of them. The data show a few hundred thousand clones, roughly 82% seen once. Sample: peripheral blood. The receptors here all came from a woman in her 50s with acute or convalescent COVID-19. CDR3s include the opening cysteine and the closing phenylalanine or tryptophan. D genes are given only for firm matches. A clone size is listed for some rows: how often the clone was seen (once, few, many), or a class if it is expanded.

V	D	J	size	DNA	CDR3
TRBV6-5	.	TRBJ2-1	.	TGTGCCAGCAGTTATGTAGCGAACAATGAGCAGTTCTTC	CASSYVANNEQFF
TRBV7-8	TRBD2	TRBJ2-2	.	TGTGCCAGCAGCTTAGCCCTAGCGGGAGGCCCCGGGGAGCTGTTTTTT	CASSLALAGGPGELFF
TRBV27	TRBD1	TRBJ1-4	.	TGTGCCAGCGGCCGCGAGGGGGCTAACGAAAAACTGTTTTTT	CASGREGANEKLFF
TRBV3-1/TRBV3-2	TRBD1	TRBJ1-1	few	TGTGCCAGCAGGGACAGGGGTGGCACTGAAGCTTTCTTT	CASRDRGGTEAFF
TRBV9	.	TRBJ1-2	.	TGTGCCAGCAGCGTAGACGTAGTGAGTTATGGCTACACCTTC	CASSVDVVSYGYTF
TRBV7-3	TRBD2	TRBJ2-1	.	TGTGCCAGCAGCCACTCTAGCGGGGAGCAGTTCTTC	CASSHSSGEQFF
TRBV10-3	TRBD1	TRBJ2-1	.	TGTGCCATCAATGGACAGGGGGCCAATGAGCAGTTCTTC	CAINGQGANEQFF
TRBV18	TRBD1	TRBJ1-1	.	TGTGCCAGCTCACCCGGTACAGGGGGAAACACTGAAGCTTTCTTT	CASSPGTGGNTEAFF
TRBV7-9	.	TRBJ2-3	.	TGTGCCAGCATCGATCCGTGGGGCGGTCTCACAGATACGCAGTATTTT	CASIDPWGGLTDTQYF
TRBV3-1/TRBV3-2	TRBD1	TRBJ1-2	.	TGTGCCAGCAGCCAACGACAGGGGTCCTATGGCTACACCTTC	CASSQRQGSYGYTF
TRBV5-4	TRBD1	TRBJ1-2	.	TGTGCCAGCAGCTCTATGGACAGGGGGCCCTATGGCTACACCTTC	CASSSMDRGPYGYTF
TRBV4-1	TRBD1	TRBJ1-3	.	TGCGCCAGCAGCCAAGCGGGGACAGGGAGATTGGTTTCGCGCTCTGCCGACACCATATATTTT	CASSQAGTGRLVSRSADTIYF
TRBV7-3	.	TRBJ2-1	.	TGTGCCAGCAGCTTACTCCAGCGGATAGGCTCCTACAATGAGCAGTTCTTC	CASSLLQRIGSYNEQFF
TRBV5-5	TRBD2	TRBJ2-1	.	TGTGCCAGCACCCGGGAGGGCCTATTCTACAATGAGCAGTTCTTC	CASTREGLFYNEQFF
TRBV28	.	TRBJ1-1	.	TGTGCCAGCAGTTTAAGCTTTATGGCGGGGACTGAAGCTTTCTTT	CASSLSFMAGTEAFF
TRBV3-1/TRBV3-2	TRBD2	TRBJ2-1	.	TGTGCCAGCAGCCGCCAAGCGGGAGGCGTCTACAATGAGCAGTTCTTC	CASSRQAGGVYNEQFF
TRBV18	.	TRBJ1-1	.	TGTGCCAGCTCACCAGGCAGGGGAAACACTGAAGCTTTCTTT	CASSPGRGNTEAFF
TRBV19	.	TRBJ2-7	.	TGTGCCAGTAGTGCTCTAGGCGAGCAGTACTTC	CASSALGEQYF
TRBV21-1	.	TRBJ1-1	.	TGTGCCAGGGAGGAGGGGGCTGTGAACACTGAAGCTTTCTTT	CAREEGAVNTEAFF